This is a list of T cell receptor beta chains from one sample in a study of cytomegalovirus exposure and HLA in healthy donors. Here immunoSEQ multiplex PCR was the method, and the copy in TCRdb shows in-frame clones only, minus some. This sample has about 130,000 clones, with under 85% found just once. Sequenced material: PBMCs. The receptors here all came from a woman in her fifties or sixties in good health and CMV-seropositive. CDR3s include the opening cysteine and the closing phenylalanine or tryptophan. Each record gives: J gene, V gene, D gene, clone size, CDR3 protein, CDR3 DNA. A D gene is named only where the DNA matches it firmly. Size is omitted from some rows. Given values are once, few, many or a class for expanded clones.

J gene: TRBJ2-2; V gene: TRBV5-1; D gene: .; clone size: .; CDR3 protein: CASREAPTGELFF; CDR3 DNA: TGCGCCAGCAGGGAGGCACCCACCGGGGAGCTGTTTTTT
J gene: TRBJ2-1; V gene: TRBV4-2; D gene: .; clone size: .; CDR3 protein: CASSQEPAAPGEQFF; CDR3 DNA: TGTGCCAGCAGCCAAGAGCCAGCGGCCCCGGGTGAGCAGTTCTTC
J gene: TRBJ1-2; V gene: TRBV5-4; D gene: .; clone size: .; CDR3 protein: CASRRTDLNYGYTF; CDR3 DNA: TGTGCCAGCAGAAGGACAGACCTAAACTATGGCTACACCTTC
J gene: TRBJ1-6; V gene: TRBV14; D gene: TRBD1; clone size: .; CDR3 protein: CASSLRQGQNSPLHF; CDR3 DNA: TGTGCCAGCAGCCTGCGACAGGGTCAAAATTCACCCCTCCACTTT
J gene: TRBJ1-5; V gene: TRBV2; D gene: TRBD1; clone size: .; CDR3 protein: CASTDRSNQPQHF; CDR3 DNA: TGTGCCAGCACGGACAGGAGTAATCAGCCCCAGCATTTT
J gene: TRBJ2-5; V gene: TRBV6-1; D gene: TRBD2; clone size: .; CDR3 protein: CASRTTSGGRETQYF; CDR3 DNA: TGTGCCAGCAGAACCACTAGCGGGGGGCGGGAGACCCAGTACTTC
J gene: TRBJ1-6; V gene: TRBV30; D gene: TRBD1; clone size: .; CDR3 protein: CAWSEGRGSSPLHF; CDR3 DNA: TGTGCCTGGAGTGAGGGCAGGGGGAGTTCACCCCTCCACTTT
J gene: TRBJ2-2; V gene: TRBV14; D gene: TRBD1; clone size: .; CDR3 protein: CASSHHMGGQGSGELFF; CDR3 DNA: TGTGCCAGCAGCCACCACATGGGGGGACAGGGGTCCGGGGAGCTGTTTTTT
J gene: TRBJ2-7; V gene: TRBV5-1; D gene: TRBD1; clone size: .; CDR3 protein: CASSSGTGSYEQYF; CDR3 DNA: TGCGCCAGCAGCTCGGGGACAGGTTCCTACGAGCAGTACTTC
J gene: TRBJ2-2; V gene: TRBV19; D gene: .; clone size: once; CDR3 protein: CASRRGANSNTGELFF; CDR3 DNA: TGTGCCAGTAGACGGGGGGCAAATTCGAACACCGGGGAGCTGTTTTTT
J gene: TRBJ2-3; V gene: TRBV19; D gene: .; clone size: .; CDR3 protein: CASNSGIVTDTQYF; CDR3 DNA: TGTGCCAGTAATTCGGGGATAGTAACAGATACGCAGTACTTT
J gene: TRBJ2-2; V gene: TRBV18; D gene: .; clone size: .; CDR3 protein: CASSNQGSGELFF; CDR3 DNA: TGTGCCAGCTCAAACCAGGGGTCCGGGGAGCTGTTTTTT
J gene: TRBJ2-2; V gene: TRBV13; D gene: TRBD2; clone size: .; CDR3 protein: CASSLGLDTGELFF; CDR3 DNA: TGTGCCAGCAGCTTGGGACTAGACACCGGGGAGCTGTTTTTT
J gene: TRBJ1-1; V gene: TRBV6-1; D gene: .; clone size: .; CDR3 protein: CASTNRVGTEAFF; CDR3 DNA: TGTGCCAGCACCAACAGGGTCGGTACTGAAGCTTTCTTT
J gene: TRBJ2-7; V gene: TRBV7-8; D gene: .; clone size: .; CDR3 protein: CASSLRVLGPPGEQYF; CDR3 DNA: TGTGCCAGCTCCCTGAGGGTACTAGGACCCCCAGGCGAGCAGTACTTC